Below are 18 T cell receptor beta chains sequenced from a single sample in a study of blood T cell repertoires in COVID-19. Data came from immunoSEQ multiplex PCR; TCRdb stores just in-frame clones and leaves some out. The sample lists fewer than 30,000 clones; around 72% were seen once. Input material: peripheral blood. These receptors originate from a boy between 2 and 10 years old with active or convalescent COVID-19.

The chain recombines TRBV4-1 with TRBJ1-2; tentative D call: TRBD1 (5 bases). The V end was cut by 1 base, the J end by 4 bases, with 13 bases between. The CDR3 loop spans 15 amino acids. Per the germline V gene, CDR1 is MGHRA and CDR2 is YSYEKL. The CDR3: CASSQGQNSVYGYTF. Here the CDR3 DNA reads TGCGCCAGCAGCCAAGGACAGAATTCCGTCTATGGCTACACCTTC.

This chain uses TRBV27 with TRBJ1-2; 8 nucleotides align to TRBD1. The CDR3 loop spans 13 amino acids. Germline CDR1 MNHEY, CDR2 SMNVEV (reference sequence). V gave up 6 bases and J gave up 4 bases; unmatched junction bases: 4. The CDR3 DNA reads TGTGCCAGCAGCCTAGGACAGGGCTATGGCTACACCTTC. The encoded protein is CASSLGQGYGYTF.

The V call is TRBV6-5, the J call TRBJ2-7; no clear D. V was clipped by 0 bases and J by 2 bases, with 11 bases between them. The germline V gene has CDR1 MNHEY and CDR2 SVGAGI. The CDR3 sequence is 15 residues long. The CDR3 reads CASSYSGSATYEQYF. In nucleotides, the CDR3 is TGTGCCAGCAGTTACTCGGGCAGTGCAACCTACGAGCAGTACTTC.

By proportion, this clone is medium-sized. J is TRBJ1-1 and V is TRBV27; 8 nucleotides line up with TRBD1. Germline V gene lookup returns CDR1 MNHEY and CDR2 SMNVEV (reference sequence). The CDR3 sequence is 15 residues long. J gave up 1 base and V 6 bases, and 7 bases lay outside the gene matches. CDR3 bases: TGTGCCAGCAGCCTTCAGGGGGCGAGGAACACTGAAGCTTTCTTT. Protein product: CASSLQGARNTEAFF.

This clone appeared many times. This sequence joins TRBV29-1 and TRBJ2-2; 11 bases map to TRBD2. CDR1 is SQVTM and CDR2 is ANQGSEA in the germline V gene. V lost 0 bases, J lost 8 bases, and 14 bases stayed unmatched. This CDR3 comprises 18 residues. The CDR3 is CSVEDRRLAGGDLGELFF. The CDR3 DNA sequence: TGCAGCGTTGAAGATCGGCGCTTAGCGGGAGGGGACTTAGGGGAGCTGTTTTTT.

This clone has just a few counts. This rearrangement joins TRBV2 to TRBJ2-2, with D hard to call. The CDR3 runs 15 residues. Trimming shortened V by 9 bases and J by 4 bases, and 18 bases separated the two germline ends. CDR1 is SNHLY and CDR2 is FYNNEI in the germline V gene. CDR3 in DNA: TGTGCCAGTAGCCTGGCGGAACCCGGCACCGGGGAGCTGTTTTTT. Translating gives CASSLAEPGTGELFF.

The CDR3 DNA reads TGTGCCAGCAGTTATTCAGGGACTGGGGCCAACGTCCTGACTTTC. Protein: CASSYSGTGANVLTF. The V gene is TRBV6-2 or TRBV6-3, the J gene TRBJ2-6; TRBD1 might be the D (5 bases). Germline V gene lookup returns CDR1 MNHEY and CDR2 SVGEGT. This CDR3 has 15 residues. V lost 3 bases and J lost 2, with 8 bases in between.

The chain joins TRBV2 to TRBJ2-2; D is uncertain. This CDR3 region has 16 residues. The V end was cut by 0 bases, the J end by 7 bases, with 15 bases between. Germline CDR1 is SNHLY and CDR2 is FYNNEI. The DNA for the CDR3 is TGTGCCAGCAGTGAAGCGGGCACCCGGTTCAACGGGGAGCTGTTTTTT. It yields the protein CASSEAGTRFNGELFF.

Here the CDR3 DNA reads TGTGCCAGCAGTTTAACAGGGGGCCGTCTCATGAACACTGAAGCTTTCTTT. Protein product: CASSLTGGRLMNTEAFF. This chain connects TRBV28 to TRBJ1-1, with 9 positions matching TRBD1. Losses at the gene ends were 2 bases for V and 0 bases for J; bases not matched to a gene: 7. Germline CDR1 reads MDHEN; CDR2 reads SYDVKM. The CDR3 sequence is 17 residues long.

This CDR3 reads CASSYRPGLAGRRPETQYF. CDR3 coding DNA: TGTGCCAGCAGCTACCGTCCGGGACTAGCGGGACGTAGGCCAGAGACCCAGTACTTC. The gene calls are TRBV7-6 and TRBJ2-5; 13 bases are shared with TRBD2. The germline gives CDR1 SGHVS, CDR2 FNYEAQ. Trimming cost V 4 bases and J 4 bases; bases outside gene matches: 15. This CDR3 has 19 residues. Full variable domain (outside the CDR3, taken from reference TRBV7-6 and TRBJ2-5): GAGVSQSPRYKVTKRGQDVALRCDPISGHVSLYWYRQALGQGPEFLTYFNYEAQQDKSGLPNDRFSAERPEGSISTLTIQRTEQRDSAMYRCASSYRPGLAGRRPETQYFGPGTRLLVL.

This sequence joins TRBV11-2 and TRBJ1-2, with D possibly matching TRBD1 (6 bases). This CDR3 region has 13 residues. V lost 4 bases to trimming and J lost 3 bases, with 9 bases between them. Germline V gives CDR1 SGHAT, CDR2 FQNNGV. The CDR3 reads CASSSRQDYGYTF. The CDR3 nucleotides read TGTGCCAGCAGCTCCAGACAGGACTATGGCTACACCTTC.

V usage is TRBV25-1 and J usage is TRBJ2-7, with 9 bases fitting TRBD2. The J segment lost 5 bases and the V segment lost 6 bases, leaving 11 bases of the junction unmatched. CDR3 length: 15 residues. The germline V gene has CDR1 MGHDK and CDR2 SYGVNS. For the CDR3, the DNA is TGTGCCAGCAGCCGACAAGCGGGAGGTTCCAACGAGCAGTACTTC. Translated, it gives CASSRQAGGSNEQYF.

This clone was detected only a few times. CDR3 sequence (DNA): TGCAGTGTTTACAGGAACACTGAAGCTTTCTTT. Protein: CSVYRNTEAFF. This chain links TRBV20-1 with TRBJ1-1; no definite D call. There are 11 residues in the CDR3. Trimming cost V 7 bases and J 1 base, with 7 bases left between them. CDR1 is DFQATT, CDR2 SNEGSKA, per germline (reference sequence).

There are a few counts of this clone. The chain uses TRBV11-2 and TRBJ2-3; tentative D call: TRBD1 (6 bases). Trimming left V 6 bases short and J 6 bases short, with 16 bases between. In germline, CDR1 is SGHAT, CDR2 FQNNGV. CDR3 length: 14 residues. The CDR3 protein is CASSGQTGYDTQYF. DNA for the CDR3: TGTGCCAGCAGTGGACAGACGGGATATGATACGCAGTATTTT.

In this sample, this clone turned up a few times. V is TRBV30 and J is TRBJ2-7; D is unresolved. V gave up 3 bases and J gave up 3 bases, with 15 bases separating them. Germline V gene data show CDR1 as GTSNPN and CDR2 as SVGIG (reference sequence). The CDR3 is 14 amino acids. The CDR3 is CAWRTVRRGYEQYF. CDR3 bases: TGTGCCTGGAGGACCGTTCGGAGAGGCTACGAGCAGTACTTC.

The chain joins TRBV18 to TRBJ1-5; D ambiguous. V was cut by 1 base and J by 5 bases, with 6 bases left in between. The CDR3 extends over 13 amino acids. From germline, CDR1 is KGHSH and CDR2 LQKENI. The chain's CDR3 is CASSPQEDQPQHF. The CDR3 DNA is TGTGCCAGCTCACCACAAGAGGATCAGCCCCAGCATTTT.

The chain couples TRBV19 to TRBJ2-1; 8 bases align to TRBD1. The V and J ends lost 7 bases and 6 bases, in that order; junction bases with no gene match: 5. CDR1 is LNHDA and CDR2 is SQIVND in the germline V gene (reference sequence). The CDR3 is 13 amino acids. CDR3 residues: CASNTDRGNEQFF. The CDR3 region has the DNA TGTGCCAGTAATACCGACAGGGGCAATGAGCAGTTCTTC.

CDR3 in DNA: TGTGCCAGCAGCCAAGGGTGGAAGTCAGGGGGAACCAAAAACATTCAGTACTTC. It encodes CASSQGWKSGGTKNIQYF. V and J are TRBV14 and TRBJ2-4; TRBD1 matches at 7 bases. V was pared by 1 base and J by 2 bases, with 11 bases of the junction left unmatched. In germline, CDR1 is SGHDN, CDR2 FVKESK. The CDR3 extends over 18 amino acids.